These 25 T cell receptor beta chains were sequenced from one sample in a study of shared clonotypes between healthy human individuals. Profiled with immunoSEQ multiplex PCR; TCRdb holds only in-frame clones, not every one. Of a few million clones listed, around 93% are singletons. CD8 cells classed as naive were CD45RO-negative and positively selected for CCR7, excluding terminally differentiated effector memory CD45RA+ cells. The sample taken for sequencing was naive CD8+ T cells from PBMCs. These receptors all stem from a young man in good health. Some clones in this sample may be carry-over from other donors' samples.

This chain uses TRBV18 with TRBJ2-5, with 13 bases matching TRBD2. This CDR3 is 14 amino acids long. The V gene end was trimmed by 5 bases and the J gene end by 4 bases; junction bases not matched to a gene: 1. CDR1 KGHSH and CDR2 LQKENI come from the germline V gene. CDR3 in DNA: TGTGCCAGCTCAGGACTAGCGGGAGTAGAGACCCAGTACTTC. Protein: CASSGLAGVETQYF.

The table lists this clone with a count of one. The chain uses TRBV9 and TRBJ2-7, with 8 bases aligning to TRBD1. This CDR3 region has 16 residues. Trimming removed 0 bases from V and 2 bases from J; junction bases left unmatched: 7. The germline V gene encodes CDR1 SGDLS and CDR2 YYNGEE. The DNA for the CDR3 is TGTGCCAGCAGCGTAGACGACAGGGGTGATGCCTACGAGCAGTACTTC. This encodes CASSVDDRGDAYEQYF.

The chain has TRBV14 and TRBJ1-4; no definite D call. Deletions cut 1 base from V and 0 bases from J, with 15 bases between. CDR1 is SGHDN, CDR2 FVKESK, per germline. The CDR3 has 18 residues. This CDR3 reads CASSQARYGEATNEKLFF. CDR3 in DNA: TGTGCCAGCAGCCAAGCTAGATATGGGGAAGCAACTAATGAAAAACTGTTTTTT.

To note about this clone: Other nucleotide sequences in the sample specify the same CDR3. This chain connects TRBV27 to TRBJ2-7; 7 nucleotides match TRBD1. Trimming took 4 bases from V and 1 from J; bases not matched to a gene: 4. The CDR3 has 14 amino acids. Per the germline V gene, CDR1 is MNHEY and CDR2 is SMNVEV (reference sequence). The CDR3 is CASSWQGDSYEQYF. CDR3 coding DNA: TGTGCCAGCAGTTGGCAGGGGGATTCCTACGAGCAGTACTTC.

The chain employs TRBV9 and TRBJ2-2, with TRBD2 matching 10 bases. This CDR3 region has 16 residues. Looked up from germline, CDR1 is SGDLS and CDR2 is YYNGEE. Losses at the gene ends were 3 bases for V and 6 bases for J; bases not matched to a gene: 8. CDR3 in amino acids: CASSAPGLASPGELFF. Here the CDR3 DNA reads TGTGCCAGCAGCGCGCCGGGACTAGCGTCTCCCGGGGAGCTGTTTTTT.

The rearrangement joins TRBV28 to TRBJ2-1, with 7 bases identical to TRBD2. The V and J ends lost 6 bases and 0 bases, in that order; junction bases with no gene match: 11. The CDR3 consists of 17 residues. Germline CDR1 is MDHEN and CDR2 is SYDVKM. The chain's CDR3 is CASSPSKLATSYNEQFF. The CDR3 coding sequence is TGTGCCAGCAGCCCATCCAAACTAGCGACCTCCTACAATGAGCAGTTCTTC.

The chain joins TRBV21-1 to TRBJ2-6. TRBV21-1 is annotated as a pseudogene. CDR3 length: 15 amino acids. This CDR3 reads CATPFGRCGANVLTF. DNA for the CDR3: TGTGCCACCCCGTTTGGAAGGTGTGGGGCCAACGTCCTGACTTTC.

The rearrangement uses TRBV25-1 and TRBJ2-3; the D gene is possibly TRBD1 (6 bases). With 6 bases removed from V and 10 bases from J, the gap between germline ends came to 26 bases. The CDR3 length is 16 residues. Germline V CDR1 and CDR2: MGHDK, SYGVNS. The DNA of the CDR3 is TGTGCCAGCAGGGGGGCCCAGGGCCCTGGGGTCGATGCGCAGTATTTT. It is translated as CASRGAQGPGVDAQYF. Together with reference TRBV25-1 and TRBJ2-3, the CDR3 gives the full variable domain: EADIYQTPRYLVIGTGKKITLECSQTMGHDKMYWYQQDPGMELHLIHYSYGVNSTEKGDLSSESTVSRIRTEHFPLTLESARPSHTSQYLCASRGAQGPGVDAQYFGPGTRLTVL.

This chain uses TRBV7-9 with TRBJ2-3; D may be TRBD1 (5 bases). Germline V gives CDR1 SEHNR, CDR2 FQNEAQ (reference sequence). V was shortened by 3 bases and J by 5 bases, with 6 bases between the two germline ends. This CDR3 spans 12 amino acids. The CDR3 region has the DNA TGTGCCAGCAGCTTTGACAGAGATACGCAGTATTTT. Protein product: CASSFDRDTQYF.

The rearrangement links TRBV6-1 to TRBJ1-2; TRBD1 matches at 7 bases. From germline, CDR1 is MNHNS and CDR2 SASEGT. The CDR3 contains 16 residues. After removal of 0 bases from V and 5 bases from J, the junction contained 9 bases not matched to a gene. CDR3 nucleotides: TGTGCCAGCAGTGAAGCGCTGATAGGGGGCGAGTATGGCTACACCTTC. Amino acid sequence: CASSEALIGGEYGYTF.

This clone showed up just once. One end of the junction varies from germline; a read error may be responsible. This chain uses TRBV6-6 with TRBJ1-1, with D possibly matching TRBD1 (5 bases). The CDR3 length is 12 residues. CDR1 and CDR2 (germline): MNHNY, SVGAGI (reference sequence). The CDR3 region is CASRWGNAEAFF. The CDR3 nucleotides read TGTGCCAGCAGATGGGGGAACGCTGAAGCTTTCTTT.

The rearrangement joins TRBV2 to TRBJ2-3; no firm D call. Germline V CDR1 and CDR2: SNHLY, FYNNEI. CDR3 length: 13 residues. V lost 5 bases to trimming and J lost 6 bases, with 12 bases between them. CDR3 bases: TGTGCCAGCAGTACCCAGATCCCGGATACGCAGTATTTT. Its protein product is CASSTQIPDTQYF. The full variable domain, in which reference TRBV2 and TRBJ2-3 provide the parts outside the CDR3, is EPEVTQTPSHQVTQMGQEVILRCVPISNHLYFYWYRQILGQKVEFLVSFYNNEISEKSEIFDDQFSVERPDGSNFTLKIRSTKLEDSAMYFCASSTQIPDTQYFGPGTRLTVL.

This clone appeared once. The chain uses TRBV28 and TRBJ1-3; 9 bases agree with TRBD1. The germline V gene has CDR1 MDHEN and CDR2 SYDVKM. The CDR3 length is 18 residues. V was pared by 7 bases and J by 0 bases, with 13 bases of the junction left unmatched. The CDR3 is CASTLYPGQGPSGNTIYF. Written as DNA, the CDR3 is TGTGCCAGCACCCTTTACCCGGGACAGGGCCCCTCTGGAAACACCATATATTTT.

A single count supports this clone. This chain joins TRBV6-5 and TRBJ1-2; D is perhaps TRBD1 (6 bases). V gave up 4 bases and J gave up 1 base, with 7 bases separating them. The CDR3 contains 13 residues. Per the germline V gene, CDR1 is MNHEY and CDR2 is SVGAGI. The CDR3 reads CASSWGRNYGYTF. CDR3 bases: TGTGCCAGCAGTTGGGGGCGTAACTATGGCTACACCTTC.

CDR3 bases: TGTGCCAGCAGTGATTATCGGACAGGGTCCGTCTACGAGCAGTACTTC. Translating it yields CASSDYRTGSVYEQYF. The chain has TRBV25-1 and TRBJ2-7; 8 bases map to TRBD1. CDR3 length equals 16 residues. J gave up 3 bases and V 3 bases, and 10 bases lay outside the gene matches. In germline, CDR1 is MGHDK, CDR2 SYGVNS.

CDR3 coding DNA: TGTGCCAGCATAACAGACCGGCGTCAGGGGGTTCAGCCCCAGCATTTT. As protein: CASITDRRQGVQPQHF. The chain has TRBV27 and TRBJ1-5, with TRBD1 identical over 7 bases. With 7 bases clipped from V and 6 bases from J, the junction kept 15 bases outside the gene matches. The germline V gene encodes CDR1 MNHEY and CDR2 SMNVEV (reference sequence). The CDR3 is 16 residues long.

The chain has TRBV6-5 and TRBJ2-3, with 8 bases lining up with TRBD2. This CDR3 comprises 15 residues. The germline CDR1 and CDR2 sequences are MNHEY and SVGAGI. The trim removed 2 bases at V and 4 bases at J, leaving 5 bases unmatched. CDR3 region: CASSYGLASSDTQYF. CDR3 sequence (DNA): TGTGCCAGCAGTTACGGACTAGCTAGCTCAGATACGCAGTATTTT.

The J gene is TRBJ2-7, the V gene TRBV27; D is perhaps TRBD2 (7 bases). CDR1 is MNHEY and CDR2 is SMNVEV in the germline V gene (reference sequence). This CDR3 is built from 14 residues. The germline V and J ends were trimmed by 2 bases and 4 bases, with 12 bases remaining between them. The CDR3 region is CASSLAGAFYEQYF. The CDR3 DNA reads TGTGCCAGCAGTTTAGCGGGGGCGTTTTACGAGCAGTACTTC.

The chain recombines TRBV7-2 with TRBJ2-1; 10 bases align to TRBD2. CDR1 SGHTA and CDR2 FQGNSA come from the germline V gene. CDR3 length: 15 residues. The junction had 8 bases not matched to a gene; V was cut back by 5 bases and J by 7 bases. The chain's CDR3 is CASSQLAGPWNEQFF. DNA for the CDR3: TGTGCCAGCAGCCAACTAGCGGGACCTTGGAATGAGCAGTTCTTC.

This clone occurred once. CDR3 amino acids: CASSPLRHDEQYF. CDR3 bases: TGTGCCAGCAGTCCCCTTAGACACGACGAGCAGTACTTC. This chain uses TRBV27 with TRBJ2-7; unclear D gene. The CDR3 spans 13 residues. V was pared by 5 bases and J by 5 bases, with 13 bases between. Germline loops: CDR1 MNHEY, CDR2 SMNVEV (reference sequence).

The rearrangement links TRBV7-8 to TRBJ2-7; D is possibly TRBD1 (5 bases). In germline, CDR1 is SGHVS, CDR2 FQNEAQ. V was shortened by 4 bases and J by 2 bases, with 9 bases between the two germline ends. CDR3 length: 13 amino acids. The CDR3 protein is CASSSTGAYEQYF. The CDR3 DNA follows: TGTGCCAGCAGCTCCACAGGAGCCTACGAGCAGTACTTC.

This clone has only one observation. The rearrangement uses TRBV30 and TRBJ2-7; TRBD2 agrees at 9 bases. This CDR3 has 14 residues. Germline V gene lookup returns CDR1 GTSNPN and CDR2 SVGIG (reference sequence). The CDR3 loop reads CAALSWREGSEQYF. The CDR3 coding sequence is TGTGCTGCTCTGTCGTGGCGGGAGGGAAGCGAGCAGTACTTC.

The chain couples TRBV18 to TRBJ1-1; D ambiguous. From germline, CDR1 is KGHSH and CDR2 LQKENI. The V end lost 4 bases, the J end lost 4 bases, and 19 bases lay between the germline ends. This CDR3 has 16 amino acids. This CDR3 is CASSLRRGGWGTEAFF. CDR3 in DNA: TGTGCCAGCTCACTTCGACGGGGTGGATGGGGCACTGAAGCTTTCTTT.

This chain uses TRBV4-1 with TRBJ2-7, with 8 nucleotides matching TRBD1. V dropped 2 bases and J dropped 3; count of bases not matched to a gene: 6. The germline CDR1 and CDR2 sequences are MGHRA and YSYEKL. This CDR3 contains 15 residues. DNA for the CDR3: TGCGCCAGCAGCCAAAGGGCAGGGGGCCTCTACGAGCAGTACTTC. Translation gives CASSQRAGGLYEQYF.

The CDR3 DNA is TGTGCCAGCAGCTTGGATACCGGGAAGATTTATGGCTACACCTTC. The encoded protein is CASSLDTGKIYGYTF. This sequence joins TRBV7-9 and TRBJ1-2; D gene unclear. V was clipped by 3 bases and J by 5 bases, with 16 bases between them. The germline gives CDR1 SEHNR, CDR2 FQNEAQ (reference sequence). The CDR3 is made up of 15 amino acids.